Below, one T cell receptor beta chain is given with its context. Here immunoSEQ multiplex PCR was the method, and the copy in TCRdb shows in-frame clones only, minus some. The sample carries about 530,000 clones, less than 90% recorded once. The sample originates from a study of blood T cell repertoires in COVID-19. Across the study: COVID-19 samples, acute and convalescent, were from the United States, Italy and Spain.

The CDR3 is made up of 13 amino acids. The germline V and J ends were trimmed by 9 bases and 7 bases, with 18 bases remaining between them. Germline lookup yields CDR1 SGHAT and CDR2 FQNNGV. This clonotype was obtained from a woman aged 45-65 years with COVID-19, enrolled during active disease. J is TRBJ1-1 and V is TRBV11-2, with a tentative D call TRBD1 (6 bases). Material for sequencing was peripheral blood. CDR3 in DNA: TGTGCCAGTTCGCAGGGGCTCGCGGGTGAAGCTTTCTTT. This codes for CASSQGLAGEAFF.